This TCR beta chain was documented in a study of Graves' ophthalmopathy and Graves' hyperthyroidism (dated by TCRdb to between 2018 and 2020). For context, the study as a whole: Peripheral blood was collected at initial diagnosis, prior to any treatment. In total, around 140 blood samples were TCR-sequenced: 40 to 45 ophthalmopathy, approximately 75 hyperthyroidism and about 17 hyperthyroidism-to-ophthalmopathy patients. The study used TCR beta repertoire signatures to distinguish Graves' ophthalmopathy from Graves' hyperthyroidism and to predict progression to ophthalmopathy. Once sampling was done, hyperthyroidism patients were given methimazole at a starting dose of 30 mg daily, while ophthalmopathy patients were given high-dose intravenous methylprednisolone. An independent validation cohort comprised fewer than 20 hyperthyroidism patients and over 15 patients who later progressed from hyperthyroidism to ophthalmopathy. For training and testing, the 100 or so patients in the discovery cohort were randomly divided in a 7:3 ratio. In roughly 6 hyperthyroidism patients, T-cell repertoires of thyroid tissue and blood were compared. To explore V-J signatures that separate ophthalmopathy from hyperthyroidism, a discovery set of 95 to 100 patients was enrolled, consisting of 40 to 45 with ophthalmopathy and roughly 59 with stable hyperthyroidism.

For repertoire sequencing, TCR beta CDR3 regions were amplified from RNA transcripts. A first-round RT-PCR used HTBI primers with the Qiagen OneStep RT-PCR kit, followed by a second-round multiplex PCR, size selection and purification. Libraries were sequenced on an Illumina HiSeq2000 using paired-end 100 bp reads. The authors' pipeline ran thus. SOAPnuke was used to process the reads, throwing out any read that had adapters, had uncalled bases, had a mean Phred below 15, or lacked an exact constant-primer or identifier match. COPE v1.2.5 was used to merge the high-quality paired reads. Clonotypes were defined as unique nucleotide sequences and were aligned to IMGT TRB V, D and J references using MiTCR v1.1. The analysis was limited to V-J combinations with a frequency above 0.0001, which together covered 98% to 99.2% of repertoires. For each V-J combination, a TCR clonal expansion and chaos score was defined as F50 clonal expansion divided by the chaos observed in the TCRdist matrix. Welch's t-statistics and random forest were used to reduce features to approximately 13 V-J combinations, which were fed into a naive Bayes classifier. The Morisita-Horn index was used to measure how similar the thyroid and blood repertoires were. TCRdb's own reprocessing of the public reads used fastp at Q25 and MiXCR and kept productive beta chains. Identical CDR3 proteins give one entry, which carries the most common genes and DNA. It is TCRdb's table, rather than the study itself, that gives the V and J calls and clone size. This sample is represented by just over 600,000 distinct CDR3 sequences; 20% to 25% of them were singletons. The ten largest clones capture more than 5.5% of the sample.

The full study reports these points: The 13-signature model separated ophthalmopathy from stable hyperthyroidism with roughly 88% sensitivity and almost 84% specificity in cross-validation, and 80%/75% in the test set. In validation, the model predicted ophthalmopathy progression with about 70% sensitivity and approximately 72% specificity; around twelve predicted patients were CT-confirmed with GO in a median of approximately 6.2 months. Most of the expanded thyroid clonotypes with a frequency above 0.001 were also detected in blood, and it was suggested that the thyroid immune response may be reflected by blood repertoires. No statistical method was used to predetermine the sample size, and group allocation was not hidden from the investigators.

From a lookup of the germline V gene, CDR1 and CDR2 are MNHEY and SVGAGI. Cut back by 0 bases and 7 bases, the V and J ends lie 12 bases apart. Its CDR3 holds 14 amino acids, cysteine through phenylalanine. Of the read, only the CDR3 DNA is kept; its 42 bases are in frame from base 1. Stable hyperthyroidism was defined as no progression to ophthalmopathy within 18 months of follow-up. Hyperthyroidism patients were newly diagnosed, with disease duration under 2 months, and aged 18 to 65 years. Patients with other autoimmune diseases, uncontrolled infections, pregnancy or lactation were excluded. Diagnosis was based on clinical symptoms, serum thyroxine, TRAb, thyroid ultrasound and orbital computed tomography. Using Ficoll-Paque density gradient centrifugation, PBMCs were isolated from less than 13 ml of fresh peripheral blood. Total RNA was extracted using Trizol reagent, and RNA quality was checked on an Agilent 2100 Bioanalyzer.

This clonotype has more than one count but fewer than ten. The antigen this receptor binds is unknown. Base quality data are lacking; no much larger clone is found one base away. The sequence is built from TRBV6-5 and TRBJ1-2; the D segment cannot be called with confidence. This receptor was obtained from a woman between 18 and 30 years old with stable Graves' hyperthyroidism. Some clones in this sample may be carry-over from other donors' samples. Donor details come from another sample of the same person, matched by shared clones. The sequenced sample was peripheral blood. CDR3 reads: CASSYSTGISGYTF. The bases read TGTGCCAGCAGTTACTCAACGGGAATAAGTGGCTACACCTTC.